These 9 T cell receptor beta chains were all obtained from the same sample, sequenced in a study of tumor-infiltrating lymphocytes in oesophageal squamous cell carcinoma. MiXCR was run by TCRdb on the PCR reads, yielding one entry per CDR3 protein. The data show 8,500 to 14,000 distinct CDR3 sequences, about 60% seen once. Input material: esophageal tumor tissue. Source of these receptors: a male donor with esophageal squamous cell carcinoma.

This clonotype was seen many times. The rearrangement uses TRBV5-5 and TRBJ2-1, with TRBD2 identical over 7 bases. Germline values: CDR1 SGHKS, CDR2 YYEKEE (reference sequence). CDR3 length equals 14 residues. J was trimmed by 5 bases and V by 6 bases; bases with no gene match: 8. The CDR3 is CASTPELADNEQFF. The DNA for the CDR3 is TGTGCCAGCACACCGGAGCTAGCGGACAATGAGCAGTTCTTC.

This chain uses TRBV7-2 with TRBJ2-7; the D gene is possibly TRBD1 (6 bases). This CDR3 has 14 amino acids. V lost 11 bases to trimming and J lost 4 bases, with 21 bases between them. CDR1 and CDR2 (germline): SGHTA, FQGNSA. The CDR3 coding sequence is TGTGCCTGCGGCGAAAATACAGGGATGTACGAGCAGTACTTC. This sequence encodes CACGENTGMYEQYF. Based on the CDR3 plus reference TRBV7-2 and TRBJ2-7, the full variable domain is GAGVSQSPSNKVTEKGKDVELRCDPISGHTALYWYRQSLGQGLEFLIYFQGNSAPDKSGLPSDRFSAERTGGSVSTLTIQRTQQEDSAVYLCACGENTGMYEQYFGPGTRLTVT.

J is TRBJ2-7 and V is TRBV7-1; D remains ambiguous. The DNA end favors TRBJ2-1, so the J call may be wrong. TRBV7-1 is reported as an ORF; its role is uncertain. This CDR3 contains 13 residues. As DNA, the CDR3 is TGTGCCAGCAGCTTATACTCTGACAATGAGCAGTTCTTC. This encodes CASSLYSDNEQFF.

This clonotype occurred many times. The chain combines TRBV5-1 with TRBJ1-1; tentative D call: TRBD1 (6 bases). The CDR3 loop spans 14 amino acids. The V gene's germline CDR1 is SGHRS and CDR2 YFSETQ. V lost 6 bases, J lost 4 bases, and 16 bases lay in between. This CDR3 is CASNYGGASTEAFF. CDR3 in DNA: TGCGCCAGCAATTATGGGGGCGCAAGCACTGAAGCTTTCTTT.

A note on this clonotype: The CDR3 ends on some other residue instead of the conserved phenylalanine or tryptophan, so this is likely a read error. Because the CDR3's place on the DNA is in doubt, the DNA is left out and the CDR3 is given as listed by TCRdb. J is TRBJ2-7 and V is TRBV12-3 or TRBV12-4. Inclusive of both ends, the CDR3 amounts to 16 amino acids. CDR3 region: CASSPHGANYGYTFGS.

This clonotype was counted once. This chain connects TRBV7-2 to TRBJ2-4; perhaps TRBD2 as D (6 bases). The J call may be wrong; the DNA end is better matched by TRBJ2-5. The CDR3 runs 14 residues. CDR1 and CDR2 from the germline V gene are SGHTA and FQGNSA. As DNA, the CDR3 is TGTGCCAGCAGCTCCCCGACTAGATCGGAGACCCAGTACTTC. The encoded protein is CASSSPTRSETQYF.

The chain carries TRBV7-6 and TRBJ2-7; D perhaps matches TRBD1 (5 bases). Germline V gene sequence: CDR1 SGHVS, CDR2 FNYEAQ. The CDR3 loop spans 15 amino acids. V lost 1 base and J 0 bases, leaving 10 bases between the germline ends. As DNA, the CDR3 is TGTGCCAGCAGCTTAGTAGCAGGACACTCCTACGAGCAGTACTTC. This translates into CASSLVAGHSYEQYF.

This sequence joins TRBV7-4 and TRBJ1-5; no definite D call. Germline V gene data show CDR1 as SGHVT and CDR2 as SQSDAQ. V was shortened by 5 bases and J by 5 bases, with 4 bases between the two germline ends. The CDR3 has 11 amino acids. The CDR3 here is CASSPYQPQHF. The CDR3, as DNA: TGTGCCAGCAGCCCCTATCAGCCCCAGCATTTT.

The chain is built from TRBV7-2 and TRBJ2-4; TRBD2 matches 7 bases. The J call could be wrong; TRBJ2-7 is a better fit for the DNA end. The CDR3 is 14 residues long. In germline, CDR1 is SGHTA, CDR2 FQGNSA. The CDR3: CASSLSGMVHEQYF. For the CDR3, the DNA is TGTGCCAGCAGCCTAAGCGGGATGGTACACGAGCAGTACTTC.